The 27 T cell receptor beta chains listed next were all sequenced from one sample in a study of T-cell reconstitution after alpha-beta-depleted transplantation in children. Using unique molecular identifiers, the investigators prepared the TCRbeta library. MiXCR was run by TCRdb on the PCR reads, yielding one entry per CDR3 protein. The sample records roughly 100,000 distinct CDR3 sequences, 7.5% to 9.5% being singletons. The sample consisted of PBMCs from the stem cell graft donor, taken from the stem cell graft. Every receptor here comes from a human donor who donated a stem cell graft to a child with congenital amegakaryocytic thrombocytopenia.

Details on this clonotype: Germline is not matched at one junction end, which may reflect a read error. The CDR3 bases are TGTGCCACCAGCAGAGATCGGCGAATAAGCAATCAGCCCCAGCATTTC. Its translation is CATSRDRRISNQPQHF. The gene calls are TRBV15 and TRBJ1-5; D gene unclear. This CDR3 spans 16 amino acids. CDR1 is LNHNV and CDR2 is YYDKDF in the germline V gene (reference sequence).

This clonotype was counted many times. The chain couples TRBV20-1 to TRBJ1-5; the D is unclear. From germline, CDR1 is DFQATT and CDR2 SNEGSKA (reference sequence). Trimming stripped 4 bases from V and 0 bases from J, with 7 bases between. The CDR3 totals 13 residues. The CDR3 nucleotides are TGCAGTGCTAACGACCTTAGCAATCAGCCCCAGCATTTT. Translated: CSANDLSNQPQHF.

In its sample, this clonotype was seen many times. V and J are TRBV15 and TRBJ1-6; D gene ambiguous. Trimming pared 2 bases from V and 10 bases from J, leaving 12 bases between. Germline V gene data show CDR1 as LNHNV and CDR2 as YYDKDF (reference sequence). This CDR3 is built from 14 residues. This chain's CDR3 is CATSRTSPGSPLHF. CDR3 sequence (DNA): TGTGCCACCAGCAGAACTAGCCCCGGATCACCCCTCCACTTT.

This clonotype was found many times. The chain is built from TRBV28 and TRBJ1-2; 7 bases agree with TRBD1. Germline V CDR1 and CDR2: MDHEN, SYDVKM. The CDR3 extends over 16 amino acids. The V gene end was trimmed by 6 bases and the J gene end by 0 bases; junction bases not matched to a gene: 10. The CDR3, as DNA: TGTGCCAGCAGCACGTCAGGACAGGTAGCTAACTATGGCTACACCTTC. It is translated as CASSTSGQVANYGYTF.

This clonotype was seen at least ten times. The chain carries TRBV5-4 and TRBJ2-3, with 10 positions matching TRBD2. CDR1 SGHNT and CDR2 YYREEE come from the germline V gene (reference sequence). This CDR3 spans 17 amino acids. V shed 0 bases, J shed 1 base, and the junction held 5 bases outside the gene matches. Here the CDR3 reads CASSLAGLAGGTDTQYF. CDR3 DNA sequence: TGTGCCAGCAGCTTGGCCGGGCTAGCGGGGGGCACAGATACGCAGTATTTT.

This clonotype was observed many times. The J gene is TRBJ2-5, the V gene TRBV14; a possible D gene is TRBD1 (5 bases). This CDR3 has 17 residues. V was pared by 0 bases and J by 4 bases, with 18 bases between. Per germline, CDR1 SGHDN and CDR2 FVKESK. The CDR3 loop is CASSQDSEPGWGETQYF. The DNA of the CDR3 is TGTGCCAGCAGCCAAGACTCCGAACCAGGGTGGGGAGAGACCCAGTACTTC.

This clonotype has at least ten counts. The chain carries TRBV5-5 and TRBJ2-7, with 8 nucleotides matching TRBD1. The J segment lost 4 bases and the V segment lost 1 base, leaving 10 bases of the junction unmatched. Germline CDR1 is SGHKS and CDR2 is YYEKEE (reference sequence). CDR3 length: 16 residues. CDR3: CASSLRATGVQYEQYF. CDR3 in DNA: TGTGCCAGCAGCTTGCGCGCGACAGGGGTCCAATACGAGCAGTACTTC.

This clonotype was observed at least ten times. The genes are TRBV20-1 and TRBJ1-1, with D hard to call. Trimming removed 4 bases from V and 1 base from J, with 7 bases in between. Germline CDR1 is DFQATT and CDR2 is SNEGSKA (reference sequence). CDR3 length: 12 amino acids. The CDR3 DNA sequence: TGCAGTGCTACCCCAGCGAACACTGAAGCTTTCTTT. Protein sequence: CSATPANTEAFF.

The rearrangement uses TRBV11-2 and TRBJ2-7; maybe TRBD1 (5 bases). The CDR3 has 15 amino acids. CDR1 is SGHAT and CDR2 is FQNNGV in the germline V gene. V lost 5 bases to trimming and J lost 6 bases, with 20 bases between them. CDR3 in amino acids: CASSVGVTDIPEQYF. The CDR3 DNA reads as TGTGCCAGCAGCGTAGGAGTGACAGACATCCCCGAGCAGTACTTC. The variable domain in full, completed from reference TRBV11-2 and TRBJ2-7, reads EAGVAQSPRYKIIEKRQSVAFWCNPISGHATLYWYQQILGQGPKLLIQFQNNGVVDDSQLPKDRFSAERLKGVDSTLKIQPAKLEDSAVYLCASSVGVTDIPEQYFGPGTRLTVT.

In this sample, this clonotype turned up many times. The chain recombines TRBV11-2 with TRBJ2-5; D unresolved. V lost 5 bases and J lost 5, with 15 bases in between. Germline-derived CDR1 and CDR2 are SGHAT and FQNNGV. The CDR3 is 14 residues long. CDR3 in DNA: TGTGCCAGCAGCACCTCCGGGCTGCGGGAGACCCAGTACTTC. This translates into CASSTSGLRETQYF.

This clonotype was counted ten times or more. The gene calls are TRBV20-1 and TRBJ1-3; D gene ambiguous. The CDR3 length is 17 residues. Trimming took 0 bases from V and 0 from J, leaving 15 bases between them. The V gene's germline CDR1 is DFQATT and CDR2 SNEGSKA (reference sequence). CDR3 sequence: CSAREGGRLASGNTIYF. CDR3 sequence (DNA): TGCAGTGCTAGAGAGGGAGGCAGGCTGGCCTCTGGAAACACCATATATTTT.

This clonotype appeared many times. J is TRBJ1-2 and V is TRBV5-6, with a possible D match to TRBD1 (6 bases). V dropped 3 bases and J dropped 12 bases, with 15 bases sitting between them. Germline CDR1 and CDR2: SGHDT and YYEEEE. CDR3 length: 12 amino acids. The DNA for the CDR3 is TGTGCCAGCAGCTGGAATACAGGGCCGAACACCTTC. Its translation is CASSWNTGPNTF.

This clonotype was observed at least ten times. The chain carries TRBV6-2 or TRBV6-3 and TRBJ2-1, with TRBD2 matching over 7 bases. This CDR3 has 14 amino acids. With 9 bases clipped from V and 0 bases from J, the junction kept 5 bases outside the gene matches. Per the germline V gene, CDR1 is MNHEY and CDR2 is SVGEGT. CDR3 residues: CASSSGFSYNEQFF. CDR3 coding DNA: TGTGCCAGTTCTAGCGGTTTCTCCTACAATGAGCAGTTCTTC.

This clonotype was found many times. The genes are TRBV20-1 and TRBJ2-7, with D perhaps TRBD1 (6 bases). The V end was cut by 5 bases, the J end by 2 bases, with 16 bases between. Germline V gene lookup returns CDR1 DFQATT and CDR2 SNEGSKA (reference sequence). CDR3 size: 14 residues. CDR3 bases: TGCAGTGCTTCAAGACAGGTCCAGGCCTACGAGCAGTACTTC. Residues: CSASRQVQAYEQYF.

This clonotype was observed many times. The chain employs TRBV5-6 and TRBJ2-7; maybe TRBD2 (6 bases). CDR3 length equals 15 residues. Germline assignment: CDR1 SGHDT and CDR2 YYEEEE. The ends were cut back, 0 bases at V and 3 bases at J, with 13 bases in the middle. The CDR3 loop reads CASSLGRDGDYEQYF. Here the CDR3 DNA reads TGTGCCAGCAGCTTGGGGCGGGATGGAGACTACGAGCAGTACTTC.

The chain carries TRBV5-1 and TRBJ1-3; the D gene is possibly TRBD1 (6 bases). The germline V gene encodes CDR1 SGHRS and CDR2 YFSETQ. Trimming removed 3 bases at V and 1 base at J, with 17 bases between. The length of the CDR3 is 17 residues. DNA for the CDR3: TGCGCCAGCAGCTCGGGGCCCGGGGGGCTGTCTGGAAACACCATATATTTT. This gives the protein CASSSGPGGLSGNTIYF.

This clonotype showed up many times. This chain connects TRBV12-3 or TRBV12-4 to TRBJ1-5; 9 bases are shared with TRBD1. The length of the CDR3 is 16 residues. V was pared by 2 bases and J by 4 bases, with 6 bases of the junction left unmatched. CDR3 loop: CASSLRLDRGNQPQHF. DNA for the CDR3: TGTGCCAGCAGTTTACGGCTGGACAGGGGTAATCAGCCCCAGCATTTT.

The rearrangement uses TRBV30 and TRBJ1-6; D is ambiguous. This CDR3 has 15 residues. Germline-derived CDR1 and CDR2 are GTSNPN and SVGIG (reference sequence). Trimming took 5 bases from V and 8 from J, leaving 19 bases between them. The CDR3 region is CAWDLEQRWDSPLHF. CDR3 sequence (DNA): TGTGCCTGGGACCTAGAGCAGAGGTGGGATTCACCCCTCCACTTT.

This clonotype was counted at least ten times. The rearrangement joins TRBV7-9 to TRBJ2-1; TRBD2 matches 10 bases. The CDR3 is 16 amino acids. The J segment lost 3 bases and the V segment lost 2 bases, leaving 4 bases of the junction unmatched. Germline lookup yields CDR1 SEHNR and CDR2 FQNEAQ (reference sequence). The CDR3 spells CASSLLLAGFYNEQFF. The DNA of the CDR3 is TGTGCCAGCAGCTTATTACTAGCGGGATTCTACAATGAGCAGTTCTTC. The full variable domain, rest sourced from reference TRBV7-9 and TRBJ2-1, is DTGVSQNPRHKITKRGQNVTFRCDPISEHNRLYWYRQTLGQGPEFLTYFQNEAQLEKSRLLSDRFSAERPKGSFSTLEIQRTEQGDSAMYLCASSLLLAGFYNEQFFGPGTRLTVL.

This clonotype was seen at least ten times. The J gene is TRBJ2-5, the V gene TRBV5-1; D might be TRBD1 or TRBD2, each matching 5 bases. Trimming took off 3 bases at V and 5 bases at J, with 14 bases between the two ends. CDR1 is SGHRS, CDR2 YFSETQ, per germline. CDR3 length equals 14 residues. The CDR3 DNA reads as TGCGCCAGCAGCTACCGGGACCCCGGGGAGACCCAGTACTTC. As protein: CASSYRDPGETQYF.

This clonotype has ten or more counts. The rearrangement joins TRBV4-2 to TRBJ1-4; no reliable D call. Trimming cost V 0 bases and J 3 bases, with 11 bases left between them. The CDR3 contains 16 residues. Germline-derived CDR1 and CDR2 are LGHNA and YNFKEQ. The CDR3 protein is CASSQDPSAANEKLFF. DNA of the CDR3: TGTGCCAGCAGCCAAGACCCCTCGGCAGCTAATGAAAAACTGTTTTTT.

This clonotype was counted many times. The gene calls are TRBV19 and TRBJ1-6; weak D call: TRBD1 (5 bases). Deletions cut 3 bases from V and 7 bases from J, with 13 bases between. CDR3 size: 15 residues. CDR1 is LNHDA, CDR2 SQIVND, per germline (reference sequence). CDR3 DNA sequence: TGTGCCAGTAGTATTTGGCAGGGAGGCAATTCACCCCTCCACTTT. Its protein is CASSIWQGGNSPLHF.

At least ten counts were recorded for this clonotype. The chain uses TRBV5-1 and TRBJ2-1; D perhaps matches TRBD2 (5 bases). Germline V lookup: CDR1 SGHRS, CDR2 YFSETQ. The CDR3 spans 14 residues. Trimming removed 4 bases at V and 2 bases at J, with 10 bases between. The CDR3 DNA sequence: TGCGCCAGCAGCGTCGCGGGCCCCTACAATGAGCAGTTCTTC. Its translation is CASSVAGPYNEQFF.

This clonotype occurred many times. This sequence joins TRBV20-1 and TRBJ2-1; no firm D call. Trimming took 3 bases from V and 7 from J, leaving 16 bases between them. CDR3 length: 14 amino acids. The germline gives CDR1 DFQATT, CDR2 SNEGSKA (reference sequence). CDR3 in amino acids: CSASSAGNGNEQFF. As DNA, the CDR3 is TGCAGTGCTAGTTCGGCTGGGAACGGTAATGAGCAGTTCTTC.

This clonotype has at least ten counts. The chain employs TRBV7-8 and TRBJ2-2; TRBD1 matches at 8 bases. Germline V CDR1 and CDR2: SGHVS, FQNEAQ. The CDR3 is 16 amino acids. V was clipped by 5 bases and J by 6 bases; unmatched bases: 11. The DNA of the CDR3 is TGTGCCAGCAGCGACCCGGGACAGGAATTCGCCGGGGAGCTGTTTTTT. It specifies CASSDPGQEFAGELFF.

At least ten counts were recorded for this clonotype. The V gene is TRBV7-2, the J gene TRBJ2-3; possible D gene TRBD2, 5 bases. There are 14 residues in the CDR3. Looked up from germline, CDR1 is SGHTA and CDR2 is FQGNSA. The V and J ends lost 4 bases and 4 bases respectively, with 12 bases between them. The CDR3 protein is CASSSGIASDTQYF. CDR3 DNA: TGTGCCAGCAGCTCCGGGATAGCGTCAGATACGCAGTATTTT. Filled out from reference TRBV7-2 and TRBJ2-3, the complete variable domain reads GAGVSQSPSNKVTEKGKDVELRCDPISGHTALYWYRQSLGQGLEFLIYFQGNSAPDKSGLPSDRFSAERTGGSVSTLTIQRTQQEDSAVYLCASSSGIASDTQYFGPGTRLTVL.

This clonotype occurred many times. The rearrangement joins TRBV28 to TRBJ2-3; D not resolved. Germline-derived CDR1 and CDR2 are MDHEN and SYDVKM. The CDR3 spans 12 residues. V gave up 0 bases and J gave up 5 bases, with 3 bases separating them. CDR3 residues: CASSLWRDTQYF. Written as DNA, the CDR3 is TGTGCCAGCAGTTTATGGAGAGATACGCAGTATTTT.